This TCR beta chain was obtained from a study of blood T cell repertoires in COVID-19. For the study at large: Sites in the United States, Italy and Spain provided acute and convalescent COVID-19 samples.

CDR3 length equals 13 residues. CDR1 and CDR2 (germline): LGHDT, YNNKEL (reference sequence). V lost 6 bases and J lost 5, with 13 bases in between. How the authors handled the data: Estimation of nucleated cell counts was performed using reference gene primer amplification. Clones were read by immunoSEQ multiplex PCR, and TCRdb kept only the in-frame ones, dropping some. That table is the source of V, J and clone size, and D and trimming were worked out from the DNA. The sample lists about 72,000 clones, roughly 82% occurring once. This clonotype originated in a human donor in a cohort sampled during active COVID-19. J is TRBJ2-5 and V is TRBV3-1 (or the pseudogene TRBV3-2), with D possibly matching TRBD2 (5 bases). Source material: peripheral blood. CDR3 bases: TGTGCCAGCAGGCCTGGGGTAGCGGAGACCCAGTACTTC. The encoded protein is CASRPGVAETQYF.